The text below deals with one T cell receptor beta chain. Its cognate antigen is unknown. Losses at the gene ends were 3 bases for V and 6 bases for J; bases not matched to a gene: 3. Germline values: CDR1 PRHDT, CDR2 FYEKMQ (reference sequence). The CDR3 contains 15 residues. The data derive from a study of STAT5B mutations in CD4+ large granular lymphocyte leukemia. Per the original data handling: Lowest detectable productive clonotype frequency was 2.59 x 10-5. Clones were sequenced by immunoSEQ multiplex PCR, and TCRdb holds only the in-frame ones, with some missing. V, J and clone size reflect that table, while D and trimming were determined from the DNA. This repertoire shows under 50,000 clones, more than 65% found once; its top ten account for about 0.35%. Study-level results: Patient CD4-sorted repertoires stayed more clonal than healthy ones after leukemic-clone removal. No patients shared main leukemic clonotypes, though about 26% appeared at low frequency elsewhere.

The sequencing sample was made of CD4+ T cells from blood buffy coats. The sequence was collected from a human donor in good health. The rearrangement uses TRBV13 and TRBJ2-1; 12 bases match TRBD2. CDR3 sequence (DNA): TGTGCCAGCAGCTTTCTAGCGGGAGGGTTCAATGAGCAGTTCTTC. Amino acid sequence: CASSFLAGGFNEQFF.